Each of the 21 T cell receptor beta chains below was sequenced from the same sample in a study of spatial heterogeneity in lung cancer. TCRdb processed the 5' RACE reads anew with MiXCR; each CDR3 protein has one entry. The data hold approximately 20,000 distinct CDR3 sequences, with 4.5% to 5% observed a single time. Time point noted: sample taken at primary tumor resection. The sequenced material consisted of unsorted whole RNA from tumor, nontumor lung or frozen PBMC. The sequences come from PBMCs, collected at surgery. These receptors were collected from a male donor with early-stage non-small cell lung cancer.

This clonotype was picked up many times. The J gene is TRBJ2-5, the V gene TRBV25-1, with 7 bases identical to TRBD1. From germline, CDR1 is MGHDK and CDR2 SYGVNS. There are 14 residues in the CDR3. J gave up 5 bases and V 4 bases, and 7 bases lay outside the gene matches. CDR3 region: CASSATGLYETQYF. The CDR3 coding sequence is TGTGCCAGCAGTGCGACAGGGCTGTATGAGACCCAGTACTTC. Together with reference TRBV25-1 and TRBJ2-5, the CDR3 gives the full variable domain: EADIYQTPRYLVIGTGKKITLECSQTMGHDKMYWYQQDPGMELHLIHYSYGVNSTEKGDLSSESTVSRIRTEHFPLTLESARPSHTSQYLCASSATGLYETQYFGPGTRLLVL.

This clonotype is categorized as medium-sized. The CDR3 spells CASSLSRATSGANVLTF. The CDR3 nucleotides read TGTGCCAGCAGCTTAAGCAGGGCCACCTCTGGGGCCAACGTCCTGACTTTC. The chain recombines TRBV7-3 with TRBJ2-6; D may be TRBD1 (5 bases). The CDR3 is 17 amino acids. V lost 1 base and J lost 0, with 10 bases in between. Germline V gives CDR1 SGHTA, CDR2 FQGTGA.

This clonotype was observed at least ten times. V usage is TRBV9 and J usage is TRBJ2-2; TRBD2 might be the D (5 bases). The germline V and J ends were trimmed by 0 bases and 3 bases, with 9 bases remaining between them. The V gene's germline CDR1 is SGDLS and CDR2 YYNGEE. This CDR3 region has 15 residues. The CDR3 loop is CASSVGGSDTGELFF. CDR3 sequence (DNA): TGTGCCAGCAGCGTAGGAGGGAGCGACACCGGGGAGCTGTTTTTT.

The chain recombines TRBV7-9 with TRBJ1-2; TRBD1 is a possible D gene (5 bases). The CDR3 runs 15 residues. Trimming cost V 2 bases and J 7 bases, with 17 bases left between them. CDR1 is SEHNR, CDR2 FQNEAQ, per germline (reference sequence). This chain's CDR3 is CASSLTPGSLSGYTF. The CDR3 DNA follows: TGTGCCAGCAGCTTAACTCCAGGGAGTTTAAGTGGCTACACCTTC.

This clonotype was seen at least ten times. The chain couples TRBV7-2 to TRBJ1-1; D unclear. The V and J ends lost 3 bases and 0 bases respectively, with 8 bases between them. Per the germline V gene, CDR1 is SGHTA and CDR2 is FQGNSA. The length of the CDR3 is 14 residues. The CDR3 is CASSFQKMNTEAFF. Here the CDR3 DNA reads TGTGCCAGCAGCTTTCAGAAAATGAACACTGAAGCTTTCTTT.

This clonotype was seen ten or more times. J is TRBJ1-2 and V is TRBV20-1; the D is unclear. Germline CDR1 is DFQATT and CDR2 is SNEGSKA (reference sequence). The V gene lost 3 bases and the J gene lost 2 bases, with 4 bases spanning the gap. The length of the CDR3 is 11 residues. CDR3 region: CSASKNYGYTF. The CDR3 region has the DNA TGCAGTGCTAGTAAGAACTATGGCTACACCTTC.

In this sample, this clonotype turned up many times. This chain connects TRBV2 to TRBJ1-3; D gene ambiguous. V was trimmed by 7 bases and J by 10 bases, leaving 14 bases between them. Germline-derived CDR1 and CDR2 are SNHLY and FYNNEI. This CDR3 region has 12 residues. DNA of the CDR3: TGTGCCAGCAATGACGACGGTGATACCATATATTTT. It codes for CASNDDGDTIYF.

Points on this clonotype: A much more abundant neighbour one base away suggests this may be a read error. The V and J genes are TRBV7-9 and TRBJ1-2, with D unresolved. Germline V CDR1 and CDR2: SEHNR, FQNEAQ (reference sequence). Trimming cost V 5 bases and J 3 bases, with 13 bases left between them. This CDR3 is 14 amino acids long. The CDR3 region is CASSLNEQDYGYTF. For the CDR3, the DNA is TGTGCCAGCAGCCTTAACGAGCAGGACTATGGCTACACCTTC.

Many counts were recorded for this clonotype. CDR3 nucleotide sequence: TGTGCCAGTAGGGGGCAGGGCTCTGGCTACACCTTC. Its translation is CASRGQGSGYTF. The chain employs TRBV19 and TRBJ1-2, with D tentatively TRBD1 (5 bases). The CDR3 is made up of 12 amino acids. V lost 6 bases to trimming and J lost 7 bases, with 12 bases between them. Germline V lookup: CDR1 LNHDA, CDR2 SQIVND (reference sequence).

The sample holds many counts of this clonotype. The J gene is TRBJ2-1, the V gene TRBV9; 9 bases match TRBD1. With V trimmed by 1 base and J by 6 bases, 2 bases remained unmatched. The germline CDR1 and CDR2 sequences are SGDLS and YYNGEE. The CDR3 contains 14 residues. The CDR3: CASSVTGGGNEQFF. DNA for the CDR3: TGTGCCAGCAGCGTAACAGGGGGCGGCAATGAGCAGTTCTTC.

Ten or more counts support this clonotype. The rearrangement joins TRBV3-1 to TRBJ1-1; a weak D match, TRBD1 (5 bases). The CDR3 totals 15 residues. Trimming removed 0 bases from V and 4 bases from J, with 12 bases in between. Germline CDR1 is LGHDT and CDR2 is YNNKEL (reference sequence). For the CDR3, the DNA is TGTGCCAGCAGCCAAGATTTAGCAGGGTTCACTGAAGCTTTCTTT. It encodes CASSQDLAGFTEAFF.

This clonotype was seen repeatedly, ten times or more. The chain has TRBV3-1 and TRBJ1-1; possibly TRBD1 for D (5 bases). Trimming removed 3 bases from V and 3 bases from J, with 11 bases in between. The CDR3 contains 14 residues. Looked up from germline, CDR1 is LGHDT and CDR2 is YNNKEL (reference sequence). The CDR3 nucleotides read TGTGCCAGCAGCCATCGCAGGGTGGACACTGAAGCTTTCTTT. This encodes CASSHRRVDTEAFF.

This clonotype was seen ten or more times. V usage is TRBV29-1 and J usage is TRBJ2-1; 10 bases match TRBD2. V shed 5 bases, J shed 5 bases, and the junction held 3 bases outside the gene matches. Per the germline V gene, CDR1 is SQVTM and CDR2 is ANQGSEA. CDR3 length: 13 residues. The CDR3 loop reads CSVRSGRNNEQFF. The CDR3 region has the DNA TGCAGCGTTCGTAGCGGGAGGAACAATGAGCAGTTCTTC.

The rearrangement links TRBV12-3 or TRBV12-4 to TRBJ1-2; D is possibly TRBD1 (5 bases). V shed 1 base and J shed 5 bases, with 14 bases lying between them. The CDR3 length is 15 residues. CDR3 bases: TGTGCCAGCAGTTTAGAATCCAGCGGGACGTATGGCTACACCTTC. Protein product: CASSLESSGTYGYTF.

This clonotype was counted many times. The J gene is TRBJ2-1, the V gene TRBV7-2; 7 bases are a match to TRBD1. There are 15 residues in the CDR3. Trimming took 6 bases from V and 9 from J; bases not matched to a gene: 14. The germline gives CDR1 SGHTA, CDR2 FQGNSA. The CDR3 loop is CASRERAGGLLEQFF. CDR3 in DNA: TGTGCCAGCAGAGAAAGGGCAGGGGGTTTGCTTGAGCAGTTCTTC. Complete variable domain (other parts from reference TRBV7-2 and TRBJ2-1): GAGVSQSPSNKVTEKGKDVELRCDPISGHTALYWYRQSLGQGLEFLIYFQGNSAPDKSGLPSDRFSAERTGGSVSTLTIQRTQQEDSAVYLCASRERAGGLLEQFFGPGTRLTVL.

This clonotype was detected many times. The V and J genes are TRBV6-5 and TRBJ1-1; TRBD1 agrees at 7 bases. This CDR3 region has 14 residues. Per germline, CDR1 MNHEY and CDR2 SVGAGI. Trimming removed 8 bases from V and 10 bases from J; junction bases left unmatched: 16. CDR3 residues: CASHIPGTEGRAFF. CDR3 nucleotide sequence: TGTGCCAGCCACATCCCCGGGACAGAAGGGAGAGCTTTCTTT.

This clonotype was detected ten times or more. The chain employs TRBV30 and TRBJ1-6; 8 bases line up with TRBD1. Trimming cost V 4 bases and J 0 bases; bases outside gene matches: 5. Germline lookup yields CDR1 GTSNPN and CDR2 SVGIG (reference sequence). The CDR3 is made up of 16 amino acids. As DNA, the CDR3 is TGTGCCTGGACGGGACAGGCCTACTCCTATAATTCACCCCTCCACTTT. This sequence encodes CAWTGQAYSYNSPLHF.

At least ten counts were recorded for this clonotype. This chain connects TRBV24-1 to TRBJ2-5; 9 bases are a match to TRBD1. The V segment lost 3 bases and the J segment 4 bases; nucleotides outside the gene matches: 11. The CDR3 covers 17 residues. Germline V lookup: CDR1 KGHDR, CDR2 SFDVKD. Here the CDR3 reads CATSDPHRTGEIETQYF. Written as DNA, the CDR3 is TGTGCCACCAGTGATCCCCATCGGACAGGGGAGATAGAGACCCAGTACTTC.

This clonotype was recorded a few times. This sequence joins TRBV6-6 and TRBJ2-3; D tentatively reads TRBD1 or TRBD2 (5 bases each). Germline assignment: CDR1 MNHNY and CDR2 SVGAGI (reference sequence). The V end was cut by 4 bases, the J end by 0 bases, with 14 bases between. This CDR3 has 16 amino acids. Here the CDR3 reads CASSSSPRGSTDTQYF. CDR3 nucleotide sequence: TGTGCCAGCAGTTCGTCCCCTCGGGGCAGCACAGATACGCAGTATTTT.

This clonotype was seen many times. The chain combines TRBV7-6 with TRBJ2-5; D gene unclear. Germline-derived CDR1 and CDR2 are SGHVS and FNYEAQ. V was clipped by 0 bases and J by 1 base, with 6 bases between them. This CDR3 contains 14 residues. The CDR3: CASSLARSQETQYF. The DNA for the CDR3 is TGTGCCAGCAGCTTAGCCCGGAGCCAAGAGACCCAGTACTTC.

By sample share, this clonotype is medium-sized. The chain uses TRBV9 and TRBJ2-3; the D is unclear. Per germline, CDR1 SGDLS and CDR2 YYNGEE. V was pared by 4 bases and J by 0 bases, with 3 bases between. The CDR3 covers 12 residues. CDR3 in amino acids: CASSLSTDTQYF. In DNA, the CDR3 is TGTGCCAGCAGCCTTAGCACAGATACGCAGTATTTT.